These 8 T cell receptor beta chains originate from one sample sequenced in a study of radiotherapy plus CTLA-4 blockade in lung cancer. The table came from immunoSEQ multiplex PCR; TCRdb's copy has only in-frame clones and leaves some out. The sample includes tens of thousands of clones, around 77% of them seen just once. The specimen was peripheral blood, collected from a patient treated with radiotherapy plus ipilimumab. Receptors were obtained from a human donor with non-small cell lung cancer who had stable disease on radiotherapy plus ipilimumab.

The genes are TRBV9 and TRBJ2-1, with D hard to call. V lost 0 bases to trimming and J lost 6 bases, with 10 bases between them. CDR1 is SGDLS and CDR2 is YYNGEE in the germline V gene. This CDR3 has 14 residues. CDR3 nucleotide sequence: TGTGCCAGCAGCGTAGTGAGCATGGGCAATGAGCAGTTCTTC. It encodes CASSVVSMGNEQFF.

The chain recombines TRBV6-5 with TRBJ1-4, with TRBD1 matching 8 bases. After removal of 0 bases from V and 6 bases from J, the junction contained 3 bases not matched to a gene. The CDR3 covers 15 residues. Germline lookup yields CDR1 MNHEY and CDR2 SVGAGI. Here the CDR3 DNA reads TGTGCCAGCAGTTACTCACAGGGGGGGCATGAAAAACTGTTTTTT. Protein product: CASSYSQGGHEKLFF.

V is TRBV19 and J is TRBJ2-3; 9 nucleotides align to TRBD2. The V gene's germline CDR1 is LNHDA and CDR2 SQIVND (reference sequence). V lost 4 bases, J lost 5 bases, and 1 base stayed unmatched. The CDR3 sequence is 13 residues long. In nucleotides, the CDR3 is TGTGCCAGTAGTAGCGGGGGGGTAGATACGCAGTATTTT. Translated: CASSSGGVDTQYF. Based on the CDR3 plus reference TRBV19 and TRBJ2-3, the full variable domain is DGGITQSPKYLFRKEGQNVTLSCEQNLNHDAMYWYRQDPGQGLRLIYYSQIVNDFQKGDIAEGYSVSREKKESFPLTVTSAQKNPTAFYLCASSSGGVDTQYFGPGTRLTVL.

This sequence joins TRBV7-2 and TRBJ1-1; D perhaps matches TRBD1 (6 bases). This CDR3 is 13 amino acids long. Per germline, CDR1 SGHTA and CDR2 FQGNSA. Between the trimmed V and J ends, which lost 5 bases and 8 bases, there was a span of 15 bases. CDR3 sequence reads: CASSLGRGREAFF. CDR3 coding DNA: TGTGCCAGCAGCCTCGGCAGGGGTAGGGAAGCTTTCTTT.

This clone appeared a few times. The CDR3 region is CASSITGNTEAFF. CDR3 in DNA: TGTGCCAGCAGTATCACAGGGAACACTGAAGCTTTCTTT. The chain combines TRBV6-4 with TRBJ1-1, with D possibly matching TRBD1 (5 bases). Germline V gene sequence: CDR1 MRHNA, CDR2 SNTAGT. The CDR3 has 13 residues. Trimming took off 5 bases at V and 1 base at J, with 8 bases between the two ends.

The chain carries TRBV9 and TRBJ1-2; D is unclear. CDR3 size: 14 residues. V was clipped by 3 bases and J by 8 bases, with 17 bases between them. Germline-derived CDR1 and CDR2 are SGDLS and YYNGEE. The CDR3, as DNA: TGTGCCAGCAGCGCCTCTCGGTCGACGCCCGGCTACACCTTC. It yields the protein CASSASRSTPGYTF.

The chain carries TRBV19 and TRBJ1-5; D gene unclear. The V end was cut by 5 bases, the J end by 7 bases, with 6 bases between. The germline V gene has CDR1 LNHDA and CDR2 SQIVND (reference sequence). This CDR3 is 11 amino acids long. The CDR3 reads CASSSGQPQHF. The CDR3 nucleotides are TGTGCCAGTAGTTCCGGGCAGCCCCAGCATTTT.

CDR3 nucleotide sequence: TGTGCCAGCAGTGCAGGGGACGGCTATGGCTACACCTTC. It codes for CASSAGDGYGYTF. This chain uses TRBV6-1 with TRBJ1-2, with D perhaps TRBD1 (6 bases). The length of the CDR3 is 13 residues. V lost 4 bases and J lost 4, with 10 bases in between. CDR1 and CDR2 from the germline V gene are MNHNS and SASEGT.